This T cell receptor (beta chain) was captured in a study of CD8+CD57+ T cells in acquired aplastic anemia. Study overall: CD4+ and CD8+ cells, once sorted, gave DNA averaging approximately 3.4 ug. Healthy donors gave some 10 million reads on average for CD4+ cells. Whole-study findings and limits: Both patients and controls carried the same twenty-nine CD8+ CDR3 sequences.

V was cut by 1 base and J by 5 bases, with 9 bases left in between. Germline V gene data show CDR1 as SGHVS and CDR2 as FNYEAQ. CDR3 length: 14 amino acids. This clonotype showed up many times. Its antigen remains unknown. Genomic DNA constituted the template upon which TCR beta VDJ and CDR3 profiling was performed. TCRdb re-derived calls from the reads in MiXCR, one entry per CDR3 protein. The sample consists of about 220,000 distinct CDR3 sequences, 30% to 35% of them appearing once. Specimen: sorted CD4+, CD8+, or CD8+CD57+ T cells (not recorded which) from PBMCs. The TCR originated in a human donor in good health, serving as a control. The V and J genes are TRBV7-6 and TRBJ2-1; perhaps TRBD2 as D (6 bases). CDR3 DNA: TGTGCCAGCAGCTTAGTGGGAGGTAACAATGAGCAGTTCTTC. Its protein is CASSLVGGNNEQFF. Full variable domain (outside the CDR3, taken from reference TRBV7-6 and TRBJ2-1): GAGVSQSPRYKVTKRGQDVALRCDPISGHVSLYWYRQALGQGPEFLTYFNYEAQQDKSGLPNDRFSAERPEGSISTLTIQRTEQRDSAMYRCASSLVGGNNEQFFGPGTRLTVL.